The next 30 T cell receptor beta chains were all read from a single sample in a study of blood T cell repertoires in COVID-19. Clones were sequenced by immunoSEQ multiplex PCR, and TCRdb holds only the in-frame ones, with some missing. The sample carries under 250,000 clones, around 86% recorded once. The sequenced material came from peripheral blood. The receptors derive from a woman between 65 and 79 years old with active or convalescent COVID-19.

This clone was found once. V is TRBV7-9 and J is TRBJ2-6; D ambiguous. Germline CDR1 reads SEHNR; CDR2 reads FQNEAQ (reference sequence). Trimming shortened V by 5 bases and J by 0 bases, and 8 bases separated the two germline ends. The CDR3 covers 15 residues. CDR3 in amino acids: CASSRTYSGANVLTF. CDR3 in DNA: TGTGCCAGCAGCCGAACCTACTCTGGGGCCAACGTCCTGACTTTC.

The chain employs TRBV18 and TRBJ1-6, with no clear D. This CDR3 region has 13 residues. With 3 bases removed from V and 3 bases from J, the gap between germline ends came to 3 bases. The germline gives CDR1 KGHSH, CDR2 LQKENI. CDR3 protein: CASSPSYNSPLHF. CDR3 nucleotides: TGTGCCAGCTCACCCAGCTATAATTCACCCCTCCACTTT.

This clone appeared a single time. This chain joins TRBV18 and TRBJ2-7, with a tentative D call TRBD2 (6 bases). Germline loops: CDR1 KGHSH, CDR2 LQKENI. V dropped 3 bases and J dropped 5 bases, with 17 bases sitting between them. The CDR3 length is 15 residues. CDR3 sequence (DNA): TGTGCCAGCTCACCTCGGGGGTCGACCGCGGACGAGCAGTACTTC. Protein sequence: CASSPRGSTADEQYF.

The CDR3 DNA is TGTGCCACCAGCAGGCTAGATCACCCAGATAACACCATATATTTT. Encoded protein: CATSRLDHPDNTIYF. The V and J genes are TRBV15 and TRBJ1-3, with no clear D. Trimming shortened V by 3 bases and J by 7 bases, and 16 bases separated the two germline ends. There are 15 residues in the CDR3. Germline V gene sequence: CDR1 LNHNV, CDR2 YYDKDF (reference sequence).

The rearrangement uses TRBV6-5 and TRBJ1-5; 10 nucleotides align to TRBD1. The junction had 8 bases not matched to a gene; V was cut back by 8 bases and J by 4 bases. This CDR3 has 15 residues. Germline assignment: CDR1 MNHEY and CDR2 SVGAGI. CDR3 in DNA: TGTGCCAGCCAAGCGGGGACAGGGGTTAATCAGCCCCAGCATTTT. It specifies CASQAGTGVNQPQHF.

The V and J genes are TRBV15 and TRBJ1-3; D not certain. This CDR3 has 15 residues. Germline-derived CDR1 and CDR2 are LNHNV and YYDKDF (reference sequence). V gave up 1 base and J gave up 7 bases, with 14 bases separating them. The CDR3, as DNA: TGTGCCACCAGCAGAGTATTTCGCCCGACTAACACCATATATTTT. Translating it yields CATSRVFRPTNTIYF.

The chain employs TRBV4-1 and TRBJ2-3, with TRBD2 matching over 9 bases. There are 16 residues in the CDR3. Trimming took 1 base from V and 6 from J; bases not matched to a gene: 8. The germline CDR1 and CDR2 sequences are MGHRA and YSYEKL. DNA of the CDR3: TGCGCCAGCAGCCAAGCATGGGCGGGGGGGTCGGATACGCAGTATTTT. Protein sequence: CASSQAWAGGSDTQYF.

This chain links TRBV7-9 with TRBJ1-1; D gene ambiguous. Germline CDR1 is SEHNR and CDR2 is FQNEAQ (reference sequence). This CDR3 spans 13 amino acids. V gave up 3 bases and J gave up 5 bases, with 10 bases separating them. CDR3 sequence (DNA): TGTGCCAGCAGCTTCCAACCTAGGACTGAAGCTTTCTTT. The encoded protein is CASSFQPRTEAFF.

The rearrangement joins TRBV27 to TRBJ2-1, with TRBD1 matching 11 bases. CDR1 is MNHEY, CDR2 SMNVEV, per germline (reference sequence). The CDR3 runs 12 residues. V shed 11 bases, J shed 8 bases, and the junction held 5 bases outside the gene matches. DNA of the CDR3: TGTGCCTCCGGACAGGGGGCGCATGAGCAGTTCTTC. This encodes CASGQGAHEQFF.

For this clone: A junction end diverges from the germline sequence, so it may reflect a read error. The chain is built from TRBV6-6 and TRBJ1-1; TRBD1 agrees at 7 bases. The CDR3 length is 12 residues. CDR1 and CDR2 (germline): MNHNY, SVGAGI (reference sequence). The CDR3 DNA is TGTGCCAGCACCCCTGAGAGGGGGCGCAGGCTCTTT. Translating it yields CASTPERGRRLF.

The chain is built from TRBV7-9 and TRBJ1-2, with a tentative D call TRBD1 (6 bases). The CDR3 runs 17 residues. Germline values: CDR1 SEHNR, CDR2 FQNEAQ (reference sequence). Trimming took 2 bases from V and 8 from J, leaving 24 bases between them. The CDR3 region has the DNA TGTGCCAGCAGCTTAATGGCCTCCCAGGGGACCTCCCGAGGCTACACCTTC. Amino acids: CASSLMASQGTSRGYTF.

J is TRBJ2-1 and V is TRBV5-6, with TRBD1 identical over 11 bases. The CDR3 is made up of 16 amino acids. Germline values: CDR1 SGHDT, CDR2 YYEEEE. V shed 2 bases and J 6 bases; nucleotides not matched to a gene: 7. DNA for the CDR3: TGTGCCAGCAGCTTCAGATCCGGGACAGGGGGCAATGAGCAGTTCTTC. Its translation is CASSFRSGTGGNEQFF.

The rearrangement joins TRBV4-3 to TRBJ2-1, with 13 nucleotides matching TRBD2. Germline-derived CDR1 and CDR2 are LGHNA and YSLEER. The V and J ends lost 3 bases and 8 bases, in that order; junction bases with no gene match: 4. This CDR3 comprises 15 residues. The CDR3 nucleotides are TGCGCCAGCAGCCAGGGACTAGCGGGGACCCATGAGCAGTTCTTC. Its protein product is CASSQGLAGTHEQFF.

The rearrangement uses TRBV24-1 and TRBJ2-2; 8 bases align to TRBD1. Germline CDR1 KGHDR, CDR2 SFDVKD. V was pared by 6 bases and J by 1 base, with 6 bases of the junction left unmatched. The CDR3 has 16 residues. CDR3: CATSLGGTGNTGELFF. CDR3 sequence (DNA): TGTGCCACCAGTTTAGGCGGGACAGGGAACACCGGGGAGCTGTTTTTT.

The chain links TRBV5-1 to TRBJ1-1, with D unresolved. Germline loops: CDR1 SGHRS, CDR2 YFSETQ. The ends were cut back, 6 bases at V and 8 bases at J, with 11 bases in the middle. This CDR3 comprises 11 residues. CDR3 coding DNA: TGCGCCAGCAAGTTATTGGAGGAAGCTTTCTTT. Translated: CASKLLEEAFF.

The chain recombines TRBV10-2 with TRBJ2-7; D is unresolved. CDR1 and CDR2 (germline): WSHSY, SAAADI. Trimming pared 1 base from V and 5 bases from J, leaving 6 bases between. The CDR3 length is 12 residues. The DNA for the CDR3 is TGCGCCAGCAGTGAGTTTTTTAACGAGCAGTACTTC. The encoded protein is CASSEFFNEQYF.

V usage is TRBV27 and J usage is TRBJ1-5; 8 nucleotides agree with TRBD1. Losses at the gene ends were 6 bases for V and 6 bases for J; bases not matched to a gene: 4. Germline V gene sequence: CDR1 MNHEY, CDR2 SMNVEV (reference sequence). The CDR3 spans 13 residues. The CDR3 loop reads CASSRDRSQPQHF. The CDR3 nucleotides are TGTGCCAGCAGCCGGGACAGGTCTCAGCCCCAGCATTTT.

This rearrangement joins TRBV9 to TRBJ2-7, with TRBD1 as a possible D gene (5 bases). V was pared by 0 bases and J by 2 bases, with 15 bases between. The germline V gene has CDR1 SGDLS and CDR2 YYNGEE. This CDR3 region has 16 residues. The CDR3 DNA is TGTGCCAGCAGCGTAGATGACAGCCGAATCGCCTACGAGCAGTACTTC. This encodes CASSVDDSRIAYEQYF.

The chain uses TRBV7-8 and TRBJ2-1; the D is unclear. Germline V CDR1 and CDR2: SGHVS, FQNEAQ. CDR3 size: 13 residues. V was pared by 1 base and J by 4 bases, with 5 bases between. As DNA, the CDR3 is TGTGCCAGCAGCTTAGACAGATACAATGAGCAGTTCTTC. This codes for CASSLDRYNEQFF. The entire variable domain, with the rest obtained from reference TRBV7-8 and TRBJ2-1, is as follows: GAGVSQSPRYKVAKRGQDVALRCDPISGHVSLFWYQQALGQGPEFLTYFQNEAQLDKSGLPSDRFFAERPEGSVSTLKIQRTQQEDSAVYLCASSLDRYNEQFFGPGTRLTVL.

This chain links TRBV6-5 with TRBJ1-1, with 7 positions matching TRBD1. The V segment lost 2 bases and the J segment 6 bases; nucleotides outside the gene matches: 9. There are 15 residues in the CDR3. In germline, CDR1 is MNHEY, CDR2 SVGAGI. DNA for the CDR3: TGTGCCAGCAGTTACCTCGGCCCAGGGGGGCCTGAAGCTTTCTTT. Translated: CASSYLGPGGPEAFF.

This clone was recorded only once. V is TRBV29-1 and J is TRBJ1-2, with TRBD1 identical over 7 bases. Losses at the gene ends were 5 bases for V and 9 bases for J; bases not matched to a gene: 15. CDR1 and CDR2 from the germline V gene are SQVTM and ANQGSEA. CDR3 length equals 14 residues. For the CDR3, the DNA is TGCAGCGTTTCTTTCGACAGGGTTAGAGCTCGCTACACCTTC. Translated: CSVSFDRVRARYTF.

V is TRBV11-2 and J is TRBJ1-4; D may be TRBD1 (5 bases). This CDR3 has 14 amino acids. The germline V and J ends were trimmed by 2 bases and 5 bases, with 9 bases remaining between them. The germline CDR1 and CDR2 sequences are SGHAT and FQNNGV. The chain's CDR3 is CASSLNRLNEKLFF. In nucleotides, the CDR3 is TGTGCCAGCAGCTTAAACAGGTTGAATGAAAAACTGTTTTTT.

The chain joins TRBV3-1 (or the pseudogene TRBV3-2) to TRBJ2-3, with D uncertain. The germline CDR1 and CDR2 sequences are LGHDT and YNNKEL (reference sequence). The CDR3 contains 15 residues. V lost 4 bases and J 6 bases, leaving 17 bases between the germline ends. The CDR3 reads CASSLFPGLEDTQYF. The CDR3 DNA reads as TGTGCCAGCAGCCTTTTCCCCGGGTTGGAGGATACGCAGTATTTT.

In DNA, the CDR3 is TGCGCCAGCAGTCCAGTGTCCATGAACACTGAAGCTTTCTTT. Translation: CASSPVSMNTEAFF. The chain carries TRBV5-1 and TRBJ1-1; D is unclear. This CDR3 is 14 amino acids long. The ends were cut back, 5 bases at V and 0 bases at J, with 11 bases in the middle. CDR1 and CDR2 from the germline V gene are SGHRS and YFSETQ.

The CDR3 sequence is CASSFWGENTGELFF. CDR3 in DNA: TGTGCCAGCAGCTTTTGGGGGGAGAACACCGGGGAGCTGTTTTTT. This rearrangement joins TRBV11-2 to TRBJ2-2, with D possibly TRBD2 on 6 matching bases. Deletions cut 3 bases from V and 1 base from J, with 9 bases between. The CDR3 spans 15 residues. Germline CDR1 and CDR2: SGHAT and FQNNGV.

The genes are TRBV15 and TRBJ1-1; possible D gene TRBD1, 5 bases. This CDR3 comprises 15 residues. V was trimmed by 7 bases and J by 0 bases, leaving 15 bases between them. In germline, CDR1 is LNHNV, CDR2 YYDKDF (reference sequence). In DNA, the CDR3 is TGTGCCACCACTCCGGAGGGGCCCATGAACACTGAAGCTTTCTTT. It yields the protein CATTPEGPMNTEAFF.

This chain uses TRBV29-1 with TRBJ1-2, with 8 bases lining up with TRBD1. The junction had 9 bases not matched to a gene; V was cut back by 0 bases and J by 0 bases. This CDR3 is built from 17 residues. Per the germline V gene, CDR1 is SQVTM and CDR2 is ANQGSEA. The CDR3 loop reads CSVEENPGGPTNYGYTF. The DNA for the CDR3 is TGCAGCGTTGAAGAAAACCCAGGGGGCCCTACTAACTATGGCTACACCTTC.

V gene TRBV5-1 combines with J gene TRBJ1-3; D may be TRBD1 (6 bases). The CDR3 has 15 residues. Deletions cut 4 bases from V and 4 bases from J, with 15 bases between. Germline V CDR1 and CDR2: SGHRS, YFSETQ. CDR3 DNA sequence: TGCGCCAGCAGCATCTCAGGGGCGGTCGGAAACACCATATATTTT. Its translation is CASSISGAVGNTIYF.

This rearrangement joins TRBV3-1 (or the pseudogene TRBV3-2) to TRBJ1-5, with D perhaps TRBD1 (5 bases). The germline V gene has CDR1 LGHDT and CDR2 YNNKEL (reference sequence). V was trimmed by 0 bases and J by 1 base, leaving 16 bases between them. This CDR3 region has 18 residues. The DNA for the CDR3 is TGTGCCAGCAGCCAAGACCCCGCAGGGCGTAGGAGCAATCAGCCCCAGCATTTT. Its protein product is CASSQDPAGRRSNQPQHF.

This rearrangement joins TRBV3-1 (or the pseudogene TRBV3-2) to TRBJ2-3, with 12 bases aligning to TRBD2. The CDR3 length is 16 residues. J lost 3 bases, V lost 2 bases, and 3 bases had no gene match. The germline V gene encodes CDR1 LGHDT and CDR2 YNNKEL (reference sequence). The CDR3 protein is CASSQTSGGITDTQYF. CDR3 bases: TGTGCCAGCAGCCAAACTAGCGGGGGGATTACAGATACGCAGTATTTT.